Each of the 15 T cell receptor beta chains below was sequenced from the same sample in a study of T cell repertoires in cytomegalovirus infection. No antigens are known for them. TCRdb redid the calling of the reads with MiXCR, one entry per CDR3 protein. Of fewer than 1,000,000 distinct CDR3 sequences listed, less than 35% are singletons. Sample: cultured CD8+ T cells from PBMCs, taken from culture after CMV antigen stimulation. The source of these receptors is a human donor in good health (CMV status not recorded). Some clones in this sample may be carry-over from other donors' samples.

In the case of this clonotype: This may be a read error: a much more frequent sequence differs by one nucleotide. The chain is built from TRBV6-8 and TRBJ2-7, with D tentatively TRBD1 (5 bases). The CDR3 contains 17 residues. Trimming shortened V by 5 bases and J by 3 bases, and 23 bases separated the two germline ends. Germline V gives CDR1 MNHGY, CDR2 SAAAGT. The CDR3 DNA follows: TGTGCCAGCAGTCCATTGGGGCAAACCGACCTTAACTACGAGCAGTACTTC. This codes for CASSPLGQTDLNYEQYF.

This clonotype was recorded many times. The V and J genes are TRBV7-6 and TRBJ2-7, with TRBD2 as a possible D gene (5 bases). Germline V gene data show CDR1 as SGHVS and CDR2 as FNYEAQ. V lost 7 bases and J lost 7, with 20 bases in between. The CDR3 covers 14 residues. The CDR3 nucleotides are TGTGCCAGCACCTCCGAGACTACACTCGGGGAGCAGTACTTC. It specifies CASTSETTLGEQYF.

The rearrangement links TRBV27 to TRBJ1-5, with 8 bases identical to TRBD1. The CDR3 runs 16 residues. CDR1 is MNHEY and CDR2 is SMNVEV in the germline V gene (reference sequence). Losses at the gene ends were 4 bases for V and 0 bases for J; bases not matched to a gene: 5. CDR3 amino acids: CASSSRGQGSNQPQHF. CDR3 sequence (DNA): TGTGCCAGCAGTTCCAGGGGGCAAGGTAGCAATCAGCCCCAGCATTTT.

The J gene is TRBJ2-7, the V gene TRBV5-4; 13 bases are shared with TRBD2. Germline-derived CDR1 and CDR2 are SGHNT and YYREEE (reference sequence). There are 15 residues in the CDR3. Germline trimming cut 4 bases from V and 2 bases from J; bases unmatched to any gene: 3. The CDR3 DNA is TGTGCCAGCAGCCTGACTAGCGGGGGGACCTACGAGCAGTACTTC. This gives the protein CASSLTSGGTYEQYF.

Concerning this clonotype: The final CDR3 position lacks the conserved phenylalanine or tryptophan, pointing to a likely read error. V and J are TRBV4-3 and TRBJ1-2, with D unclear. This CDR3 region has 15 residues. CDR1 is LGHNA and CDR2 is YSLEER in the germline V gene. The ends were cut back, 0 bases at V and 2 bases at J, with 10 bases in the middle. The CDR3 reads CASSQDQDQNYGYTI. The CDR3 nucleotides are TGCGCCAGCAGCCAAGATCAGGATCAGAACTATGGCTACACCATC.

This clonotype was seen at least ten times. The chain employs TRBV7-6 and TRBJ2-2; possible D gene TRBD1, 6 bases. The ends were cut back, 1 base at V and 4 bases at J, with 13 bases in the middle. The CDR3 length is 16 residues. Germline CDR1 SGHVS, CDR2 FNYEAQ. In DNA form, the CDR3 reads TGTGCCAGCAGCTTAGTATCAGGGGACGGCACCGGGGAGCTGTTTTTT. This sequence encodes CASSLVSGDGTGELFF.

This clonotype was seen repeatedly, ten times or more. The chain carries TRBV7-2 and TRBJ2-3; TRBD2 agrees at 8 bases. CDR3 size: 21 residues. Per the germline V gene, CDR1 is SGHTA and CDR2 is FQGNSA. V lost 2 bases to trimming and J lost 0 bases; unmatched junction nucleotides: 19. DNA of the CDR3: TGTGCCAGCAGCTTAAGACCCCCAGGGGCGGGGGGACACGCCAGCACAGATACGCAGTATTTT. This gives the protein CASSLRPPGAGGHASTDTQYF.

This clonotype was seen many times. The chain uses TRBV7-2 and TRBJ1-1, with 8 bases fitting TRBD1. The junction had 5 bases not matched to a gene; V was cut back by 3 bases and J by 5 bases. The CDR3 extends over 14 amino acids. CDR1 is SGHTA, CDR2 FQGNSA, per germline. As DNA, the CDR3 is TGTGCCAGCAGCTTCAGGGGGCTTGGGACTGAAGCTTTCTTT. It yields the protein CASSFRGLGTEAFF.

Many counts were recorded for this clonotype. The chain couples TRBV7-6 to TRBJ2-2, with D unclear. The CDR3 is made up of 14 amino acids. Trimming left V 3 bases short and J 0 bases short, with 5 bases between. CDR1 is SGHVS and CDR2 is FNYEAQ in the germline V gene. The CDR3 nucleotides are TGTGCCAGCAGCTTGGCAGCGAACACCGGGGAGCTGTTTTTT. Protein: CASSLAANTGELFF.

This rearrangement joins TRBV3-1 to TRBJ1-2; D is ambiguous. This CDR3 has 13 residues. The germline gives CDR1 LGHDT, CDR2 YNNKEL (reference sequence). V shed 4 bases and J shed 6 bases, with 12 bases lying between them. CDR3 region: CASSPKFGDGYTF. CDR3 in DNA: TGTGCCAGCAGCCCCAAGTTCGGAGATGGCTACACCTTC.

A few counts support this clonotype. The V call is TRBV24-1, the J call TRBJ1-5; D ambiguous. CDR1 is KGHDR and CDR2 is SFDVKD in the germline V gene. With 4 bases removed from V and 0 bases from J, the gap between germline ends came to 6 bases. The CDR3 length is 14 residues. The CDR3 DNA is TGTGCCACCAGTGACCCATTTAGCAATCAGCCCCAGCATTTT. Translation: CATSDPFSNQPQHF.

Note on this clonotype: This may arise from a read error, as a much more abundant clone is one base away. V usage is TRBV7-8 and J usage is TRBJ1-1; possible D gene TRBD1, 5 bases. Trimming took 1 base from V and 0 from J, leaving 18 bases between them. This CDR3 is built from 18 residues. Germline CDR1 reads SGHVS; CDR2 reads FQNEAQ. DNA for the CDR3: TGTGCCAGCAGCTTAGGCTACGGTTCGGGGGAGATGAACACTGAAGCTTTCTTT. This gives the protein CASSLGYGSGEMNTEAFF.

This clonotype has at least ten counts. J is TRBJ2-3 and V is TRBV6-5; D may correspond to TRBD1 or TRBD2 (5 bases each). This CDR3 is 16 amino acids long. Between the trimmed V and J ends, which lost 8 bases and 0 bases, there was a span of 18 bases. The germline CDR1 and CDR2 sequences are MNHEY and SVGAGI. This chain's CDR3 is CASSLRRSGSTDTQYF. CDR3 coding DNA: TGTGCCAGCTCCCTTAGGAGGTCAGGGAGCACAGATACGCAGTATTTT.

The chain links TRBV2 to TRBJ2-7; D call uncertain. CDR3 size: 19 residues. Between the trimmed V and J ends, which lost 1 base and 8 bases, there was a span of 30 bases. Looked up from germline, CDR1 is SNHLY and CDR2 is FYNNEI. The CDR3 loop is CASSEGVRQQPQEIFKQYF. DNA for the CDR3: TGTGCCAGCAGTGAAGGAGTACGGCAACAACCCCAGGAGATCTTCAAGCAGTACTTC.

The J gene is TRBJ2-5, the V gene TRBV12-3 or TRBV12-4; D is perhaps TRBD1 (6 bases). Trimming left V 6 bases short and J 5 bases short, with 19 bases between. The CDR3 contains 15 residues. CDR3 residues: CASSSQGQGEETQYF. The DNA for the CDR3 is TGTGCCAGCAGCTCCCAGGGGCAGGGTGAGGAGACCCAGTACTTC.